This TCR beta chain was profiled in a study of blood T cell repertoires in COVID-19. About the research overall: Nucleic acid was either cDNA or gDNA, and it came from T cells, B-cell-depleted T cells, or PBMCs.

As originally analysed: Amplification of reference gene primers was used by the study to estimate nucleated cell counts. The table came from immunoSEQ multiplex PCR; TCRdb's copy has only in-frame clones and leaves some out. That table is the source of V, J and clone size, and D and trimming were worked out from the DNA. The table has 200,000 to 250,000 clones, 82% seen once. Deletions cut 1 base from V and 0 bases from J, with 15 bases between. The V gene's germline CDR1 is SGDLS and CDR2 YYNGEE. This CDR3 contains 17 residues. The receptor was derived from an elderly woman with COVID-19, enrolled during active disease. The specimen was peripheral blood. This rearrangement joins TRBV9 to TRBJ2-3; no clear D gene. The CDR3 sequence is CASSVRPGVTSTDTQYF. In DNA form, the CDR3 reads TGTGCCAGCAGCGTACGCCCGGGTGTTACTAGCACAGATACGCAGTATTTT.